The entry below describes one T cell receptor beta chain. Its antigen is still unknown. The sample comes from a study of cytomegalovirus exposure and HLA in healthy donors. Notes on the study in general: Under in vitro conditions, three CMV-associated chains were confirmed as specific for CMV antigens. The study labeled 150 to 200 TCR beta chains cytomegalovirus-associated. Subsequent analysis of the 110 or so validation repertoires found a tendency for first-cohort TCR clusters to co-occur.

Measured with immunoSEQ multiplex PCR; TCRdb has only the in-frame clones, and not every one. In the table there are some 64,000 clones, almost 97% of which are singletons. Germline V lookup: CDR1 SGHDT, CDR2 YYEEEE. V shed 2 bases and J shed 2 bases, with 8 bases lying between them. The CDR3 is 15 residues long. Separate from the approximately 720-subject first cohort, the 120-subject validation cohort was the one that the donors belonged to. The sample consisted of PBMCs. The receptor was isolated from a young woman in good health and CMV-seronegative. The rearrangement links TRBV5-6 to TRBJ2-6; maybe TRBD1 (6 bases). The CDR3 sequence: CASSFGGAGANVLTF. CDR3 coding DNA: TGTGCCAGCAGCTTTGGGGGCGCTGGGGCCAACGTCCTGACTTTC. The complete variable domain, with remaining parts taken from reference TRBV5-6 and TRBJ2-6, reads DAGVTQSPTHLIKTRGQQVTLRCSPKSGHDTVSWYQQALGQGPQFIFQYYEEEERQRGNFPDRFSGHQFPNYSSELNVNALLLGDSALYLCASSFGGAGANVLTFGAGSRLTVL.